This TCR beta chain was documented in a study of regulatory T cells in long-lasting Graves disease. The study, taken as a whole, reports: Preferential use of TRBV28, TRBJ1-2 and TRBJ2-5 was seen in persistent disease.

Noted time point: persistent/refractory GD, antithyroid drugs over 5 years with positive TRAb. Isolated PBMC RNA provided the starting material for the TCR library. An endocrinology department in Xi'an, China, recruited the patients. Investigators prepared the TCR beta libraries by applying iRepertoire HTBI primers and Arm-PCR of CDR3 regions. TCRdb called the multiplex PCR reads again in MiXCR, with one record for every CDR3 protein. The sample carries over 350,000 distinct CDR3 sequences, 20% to 25% recorded once. Germline CDR1 SGHRS, CDR2 YFSETQ. The CDR3 runs 15 residues. The V end was cut by 7 bases, the J end by 4 bases, with 18 bases between. This clonotype was found a few times. Its target is not known.

Sequenced here: peripheral blood mononuclear cells (PBMCs), sampled when the disease was refractory, from a patient treated with antithyroid drugs. The receptor comes from a female donor with Graves disease. V usage is TRBV5-1 and J usage is TRBJ2-1, with D possibly being TRBD2 (7 bases). For the CDR3, the DNA is TGCGCCAGCTCTTCGGGGGGCGGGAGTTACAATGAGCAGTTCTTC. As protein: CASSSGGGSYNEQFF.